Below are 30 T cell receptor beta chains sequenced from a single sample in a study of cytomegalovirus exposure and HLA in healthy donors. PCR used 60 Vbeta primers and 13 Jbeta primers. Sequenced by immunoSEQ multiplex PCR; TCRdb stores in-frame clones only, minus some. The top ten hold about 4.3% of the sample, which has some 170,000 clones, over 65% seen once. Input material: PBMCs. The receptors were sampled from a man between 18 and 29 years old in good health and CMV-seropositive.

The CDR3 sequence is CACRQRSNYGYTF. CDR3 bases: TGTGCCTGTCGACAGAGATCTAACTATGGCTACACCTTC. The V call is TRBV30, the J call TRBJ1-2, with D possibly being TRBD1 (5 bases). The CDR3 totals 13 residues. Trimming took off 6 bases at V and 0 bases at J, with 11 bases between the two ends. CDR1 is GTSNPN and CDR2 is SVGIG in the germline V gene (reference sequence). The entire variable domain, with the rest obtained from reference TRBV30 and TRBJ1-2, is as follows: SQTIHQWPATLVQPVGSPLSLECTVEGTSNPNLYWYRQAAGRGLQLLFYSVGIGQISSEVPQNLSASRPQDRQFILSSKKLLLSDSGFYLCACRQRSNYGYTFGSGTRLTVV.

The J gene is TRBJ2-1, the V gene TRBV28; 8 bases align to TRBD1. The V segment lost 5 bases and the J segment 9 bases; nucleotides outside the gene matches: 6. From germline, CDR1 is MDHEN and CDR2 SYDVKM. The CDR3 spans 13 residues. CDR3 DNA: TGTGCCAGCAGTCCGCAGGGGGCCCCTGAGCAGTTCTTC. This sequence encodes CASSPQGAPEQFF.

The rearrangement uses TRBV30 and TRBJ1-5; 7 bases map to TRBD1. The germline gives CDR1 GTSNPN, CDR2 SVGIG (reference sequence). J lost 3 bases, V lost 2 bases, and 4 bases had no gene match. This CDR3 has 14 residues. The CDR3, as DNA: TGTGCCTGGAGTTTGGGACAGCTCAATCAGCCCCAGCATTTT. Translation: CAWSLGQLNQPQHF.

V usage is TRBV5-1 and J usage is TRBJ2-2; the D gene is possibly TRBD2 (6 bases). This CDR3 region has 15 residues. V lost 8 bases and J lost 1, with 15 bases in between. Germline lookup yields CDR1 SGHRS and CDR2 YFSETQ. This chain's CDR3 is CASTTGGGNTGELFF. CDR3 in DNA: TGCGCCAGTACGACCGGGGGAGGGAACACCGGGGAGCTGTTTTTT. Looking up the rest from reference TRBV5-1 and TRBJ2-2 gives the full variable domain: KAGVTQTPRYLIKTRGQQVTLSCSPISGHRSVSWYQQTPGQGLQFLFEYFSETQRNKGNFPGRFSGRQFSNSRSEMNVSTLELGDSALYLCASTTGGGNTGELFFGEGSRLTVL.

This clone was recorded a few times. This sequence joins TRBV2 and TRBJ1-2; 8 bases are a match to TRBD1. The CDR3 has 12 amino acids. The germline gives CDR1 SNHLY, CDR2 FYNNEI. V lost 8 bases and J lost 7; bases outside the gene matches: 6. The CDR3 protein is CASGPGTGGYTF. The CDR3 nucleotides are TGTGCCAGCGGGCCAGGGACAGGTGGCTACACCTTC.

This clone was seen a handful of times. Other nucleotide sequences in the sample specify the same CDR3. The V gene is TRBV4-1, the J gene TRBJ1-1; tentative D call: TRBD1 (5 bases). The V end was cut by 4 bases, the J end by 2 bases, with 11 bases between. CDR1 is MGHRA and CDR2 is YSYEKL in the germline V gene. This CDR3 has 14 residues. For the CDR3, the DNA is TGCGCCAGCAGCCTGCGGGGGGAAAACACTGAAGCTTTCTTT. It translates to CASSLRGENTEAFF.

This rearrangement joins TRBV7-8 to TRBJ2-3; weak D call: TRBD2 (7 bases). The V and J ends lost 6 bases and 2 bases respectively, with 15 bases between them. Germline CDR1 and CDR2: SGHVS and FQNEAQ. This CDR3 is built from 15 residues. The CDR3: CASSPEGGATDTQYF. Here the CDR3 DNA reads TGTGCCAGCAGTCCTGAAGGGGGGGCCACAGATACGCAGTATTTT.

The chain has TRBV6-5 and TRBJ1-2; D is unresolved. The germline gives CDR1 MNHEY, CDR2 SVGAGI. The V and J ends lost 6 bases and 5 bases respectively, with 10 bases between them. This CDR3 comprises 12 residues. As DNA, the CDR3 is TGTGCCAGCAGCCTATCTGGTTATGGCTACACCTTC. It yields the protein CASSLSGYGYTF.

The table lists this clone with a few counts. This chain connects TRBV28 to TRBJ1-6; D is uncertain. The CDR3 is made up of 15 amino acids. Germline lookup yields CDR1 MDHEN and CDR2 SYDVKM. The V gene lost 2 bases and the J gene lost 0 bases, with 5 bases spanning the gap. CDR3 region: CASSLRSSYNSPLHF. CDR3 coding DNA: TGTGCCAGCAGTTTACGGAGCTCCTATAATTCACCCCTCCACTTT.

The J gene is TRBJ2-1, the V gene TRBV4-2; no clear D gene. Germline V lookup: CDR1 LGHNA, CDR2 YNFKEQ. V lost 1 base and J 12 bases, leaving 7 bases between the germline ends. The CDR3 loop spans 11 amino acids. The CDR3 DNA is TGTGCCAGCAGCCAAGGGTTCGGGCAGTTCTTC. Encoded protein: CASSQGFGQFF.

The chain has TRBV10-3 and TRBJ2-6, with TRBD1 as a possible D gene (6 bases). The CDR3 loop spans 15 amino acids. Germline V gives CDR1 ENHRY, CDR2 SYGVKD. V was clipped by 3 bases and J by 2 bases, with 8 bases between them. CDR3 DNA sequence: TGTGCCATCAGTGAATCAGGGGCTGGGGCCAACGTCCTGACTTTC. Its translation: CAISESGAGANVLTF.

The chain links TRBV27 to TRBJ1-2; unclear D gene. Germline loops: CDR1 MNHEY, CDR2 SMNVEV (reference sequence). The ends were cut back, 8 bases at V and 4 bases at J, with 20 bases in the middle. This CDR3 is 15 amino acids long. CDR3 in DNA: TGTGCCAGCGGTCCCATCCTGGGCGGGTTCTATGGCTACACCTTC. Amino acids: CASGPILGGFYGYTF.

The chain has TRBV11-3 and TRBJ2-3, with 8 nucleotides matching TRBD1. The germline V gene has CDR1 SGHNT and CDR2 YENEEA. V lost 5 bases and J lost 5; bases outside the gene matches: 12. The CDR3 is made up of 16 amino acids. CDR3 in amino acids: CASSPRTGMVGDTQYF. The CDR3 DNA sequence: TGTGCCAGCAGCCCGCGGACAGGGATGGTTGGAGATACGCAGTATTTT.

This clone was counted between two and nine times. The rearrangement links TRBV13 to TRBJ2-2, with a weak D call TRBD1 (6 bases). CDR3 length equals 14 residues. In germline, CDR1 is PRHDT, CDR2 FYEKMQ (reference sequence). V lost 2 bases to trimming and J lost 5 bases, with 9 bases between them. The CDR3 DNA sequence: TGTGCCAGCAGCTTAATACAGGGAACCGGGGAGCTGTTTTTT. Its protein is CASSLIQGTGELFF.

This clone has only a few counts. The chain uses TRBV9 and TRBJ2-6; D ambiguous. This CDR3 spans 16 amino acids. The V end lost 3 bases, the J end lost 0 bases, and 10 bases lay between the germline ends. The germline V gene encodes CDR1 SGDLS and CDR2 YYNGEE. DNA of the CDR3: TGTGCCAGCAGCGCTGAACTTATCTCTGGGGCCAACGTCCTGACTTTC. Encoded protein: CASSAELISGANVLTF. The full variable domain, in which reference TRBV9 and TRBJ2-6 provide the parts outside the CDR3, is DSGVTQTPKHLITATGQRVTLRCSPRSGDLSVYWYQQSLDQGLQFLIQYYNGEERAKGNILERFSAQQFPDLHSELNLSSLELGDSALYFCASSAELISGANVLTFGAGSRLTVL.

This chain connects TRBV7-9 to TRBJ1-3; D may be TRBD1 (6 bases). Per the germline V gene, CDR1 is SEHNR and CDR2 is FQNEAQ (reference sequence). V was pared by 2 bases and J by 9 bases, with 20 bases between. The CDR3 spans 16 residues. CDR3 sequence: CASSLISPGQGSTIYF. CDR3 coding DNA: TGTGCCAGCAGCTTAATCTCTCCGGGGCAGGGGAGCACCATATATTTT.

The chain recombines TRBV27 with TRBJ1-1; perhaps TRBD1 as D (5 bases). Trimming shortened V by 5 bases and J by 1 base, and 14 bases separated the two germline ends. The CDR3 length is 15 residues. Germline CDR1 MNHEY, CDR2 SMNVEV (reference sequence). CDR3 in amino acids: CASSTPRTGNTEAFF. The CDR3 bases are TGTGCCAGCAGTACCCCTCGCACAGGGAACACTGAAGCTTTCTTT.

The chain links TRBV25-1 to TRBJ1-6; 10 bases are a match to TRBD1. This CDR3 comprises 16 residues. Looked up from germline, CDR1 is MGHDK and CDR2 is SYGVNS. V shed 3 bases and J 6 bases; nucleotides not matched to a gene: 5. The CDR3 bases are TGTGCCAGCAGTGATGGAGACAGGGGGCTTAATTCACCCCTCCACTTT. It yields the protein CASSDGDRGLNSPLHF.

This clone was seen a few times. The chain joins TRBV11-1 to TRBJ2-2; 9 bases agree with TRBD1. The CDR3 length is 15 residues. Germline CDR1 SGHAT, CDR2 FQDESV (reference sequence). V lost 3 bases and J lost 4; bases outside the gene matches: 3. CDR3 coding DNA: TGTGCCAGCAGCTTCCAGGACAGGGGCACCGGGGAGCTGTTTTTT. Translated: CASSFQDRGTGELFF.

The CDR3 nucleotides are TGCAGCGTTGGAGAGCGGGGGGACTATTACAATGAGCAGTTCTTC. Protein product: CSVGERGDYYNEQFF. The chain links TRBV29-1 to TRBJ2-1, with TRBD2 identical over 9 bases. Germline V CDR1 and CDR2: SQVTM, ANQGSEA. V gave up 4 bases and J gave up 4 bases; unmatched junction bases: 8. The CDR3 consists of 15 residues.

V usage is TRBV5-8 and J usage is TRBJ2-1; possible D gene TRBD2, 6 bases. V shed 0 bases and J shed 10 bases, with 14 bases lying between them. CDR1 SGHTS and CDR2 YDEGEE come from the germline V gene. The CDR3 is 14 amino acids. Here the CDR3 reads CASSLVTEAGEQFF. As DNA, the CDR3 is TGTGCCAGCAGCTTGGTCACGGAGGCGGGGGAGCAGTTCTTC.

The gene calls are TRBV5-1 and TRBJ2-2; the D gene is possibly TRBD1 (5 bases). Germline-derived CDR1 and CDR2 are SGHRS and YFSETQ. V lost 0 bases to trimming and J lost 4 bases, with 13 bases between them. The CDR3 runs 16 residues. The CDR3 DNA sequence: TGCGCCAGCAGCTTGGCCGGACAAATCAGCACCGGGGAGCTGTTTTTT. It specifies CASSLAGQISTGELFF.

The gene calls are TRBV15 and TRBJ1-1; 7 nucleotides agree with TRBD1. The CDR3 contains 14 residues. From germline, CDR1 is LNHNV and CDR2 YYDKDF (reference sequence). V lost 1 base to trimming and J lost 6 bases; unmatched junction nucleotides: 5. The CDR3, as DNA: TGTGCCACCAGCAGAGTCGTCACAGGGGCTGAAGCTTTCTTT. Protein sequence: CATSRVVTGAEAFF.

V is TRBV30 and J is TRBJ2-1, with TRBD1 as a possible D gene (6 bases). This CDR3 comprises 14 residues. The germline V and J ends were trimmed by 4 bases and 4 bases, with 14 bases remaining between them. CDR1 and CDR2 (germline): GTSNPN, SVGIG (reference sequence). The CDR3 loop reads CAWIGQGPYNEQFF. The CDR3 DNA reads TGTGCCTGGATAGGGCAGGGGCCTTACAATGAGCAGTTCTTC.

This chain uses TRBV27 with TRBJ2-1; 10 bases are shared with TRBD2. V shed 2 bases, J shed 7 bases, and the junction held 11 bases outside the gene matches. The CDR3 runs 17 residues. Germline-derived CDR1 and CDR2 are MNHEY and SMNVEV (reference sequence). The DNA for the CDR3 is TGTGCCAGCAGTTTAGGGGTACTAGCGGGGCTGTGGAATGAGCAGTTCTTC. It codes for CASSLGVLAGLWNEQFF.

J is TRBJ1-2 and V is TRBV6-5, with D unresolved. There are 13 residues in the CDR3. V lost 6 bases to trimming and J lost 7 bases, with 15 bases between them. Germline V gene lookup returns CDR1 MNHEY and CDR2 SVGAGI. As DNA, the CDR3 is TGTGCCAGCAGGCCTTCTTCCGGGTCTGGCTACACCTTC. Translation gives CASRPSSGSGYTF.

The genes are TRBV25-1 and TRBJ1-2; 9 positions match TRBD1. V lost 6 bases and J lost 3; bases outside the gene matches: 14. Germline assignment: CDR1 MGHDK and CDR2 SYGVNS. The CDR3 loop spans 17 amino acids. The CDR3 bases are TGTGCCAGCAGCGAACTGGGGGACAGGGAAGAACACTATGGCTACACCTTC. Encoded protein: CASSELGDREEHYGYTF.

This clone came up once. CDR3 coding DNA: TGTGCCAGCAGCTTCGGGAGGGCAAGCGATGGCTACACCTTC. Residues: CASSFGRASDGYTF. The chain carries TRBV5-4 and TRBJ1-2; D is unclear. Germline values: CDR1 SGHNT, CDR2 YYREEE (reference sequence). This CDR3 is 14 amino acids long. Trimming removed 2 bases at V and 6 bases at J, with 14 bases between.

The chain is built from TRBV6-1 and TRBJ1-1; TRBD1 agrees at 8 bases. The CDR3 is made up of 14 amino acids. V gave up 8 bases and J gave up 12 bases; unmatched junction bases: 17. CDR1 MNHNS and CDR2 SASEGT come from the germline V gene. Here the CDR3 DNA reads TGTGCCAGCGGGGAGCCTGACAGGGGTCGTACGACTTTCTTT. It codes for CASGEPDRGRTTFF.

The V call is TRBV7-2, the J call TRBJ1-3; D may be TRBD1 (5 bases). Trimming took off 1 base at V and 0 bases at J, with 7 bases between the two ends. CDR1 is SGHTA, CDR2 FQGNSA, per germline. The CDR3 consists of 15 residues. The CDR3 DNA follows: TGTGCCAGCAGCTTAGAGGGGTTCTCTGGAAACACCATATATTTT. Translating gives CASSLEGFSGNTIYF.